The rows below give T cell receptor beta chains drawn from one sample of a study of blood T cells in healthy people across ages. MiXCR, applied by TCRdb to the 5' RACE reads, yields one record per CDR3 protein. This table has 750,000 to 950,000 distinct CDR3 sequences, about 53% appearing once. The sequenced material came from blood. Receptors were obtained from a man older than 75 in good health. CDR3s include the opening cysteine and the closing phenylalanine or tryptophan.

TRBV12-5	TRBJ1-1	CASGLVKGDGGNTEAFF
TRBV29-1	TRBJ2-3	CSVEWGGTTDTQYF
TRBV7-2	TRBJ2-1	CASSPSGGEQFF
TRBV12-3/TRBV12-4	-	CASSSDGSSYNEQYF
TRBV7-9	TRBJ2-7	CASSLATSGSSYEQYF
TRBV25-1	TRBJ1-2	CAIYGYTF
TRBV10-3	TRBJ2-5	CAISERDRGQETQYF
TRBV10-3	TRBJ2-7	CATGTSGSSYEQYF
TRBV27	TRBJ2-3	CASSSLGAGEVRDAYF
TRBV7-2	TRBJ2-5	CASRGTGSETQYF
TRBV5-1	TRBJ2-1	CASSWGLAGDNEQFF
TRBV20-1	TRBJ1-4	CSARGLGLPGRNEKLFF
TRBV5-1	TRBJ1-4	CASSYRDRNEKLFF
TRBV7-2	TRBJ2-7	CASSLGRLAESYEQYF
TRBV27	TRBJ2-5	CASSSFPGQGWDKQYF
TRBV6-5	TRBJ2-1	CASSYSLSAGGSHNEQFF
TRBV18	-	CASSPLAGGAYEQYF
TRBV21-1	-	CASTTGTYNEQYF
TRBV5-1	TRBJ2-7	CASSLGPGQGSYEQYF
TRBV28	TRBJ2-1	CASRLRLGSYNEQFF
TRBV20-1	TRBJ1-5	CSASWSGLNQPQHF
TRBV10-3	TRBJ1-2	CAVSDSTGGYTF
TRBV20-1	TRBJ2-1	CSAGMDRGRRDEQFF
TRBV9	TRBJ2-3	CASQRSGTATDTQYF
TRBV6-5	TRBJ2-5	CASRRSPETQYF
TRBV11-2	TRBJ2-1	CATALGGWDSPYNEQFF
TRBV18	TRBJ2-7	CASSPGTVRSYEQYF
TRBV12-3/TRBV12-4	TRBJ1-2	CASSLGQGFSYTF
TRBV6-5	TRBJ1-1	CASTRTGRTEAFF
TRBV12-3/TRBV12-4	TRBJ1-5	CASSLRPELLDQPQHF
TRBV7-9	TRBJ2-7	CASSFGHRTDSPVSSYEQYF
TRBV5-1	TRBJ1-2	CASSPGQEGNIFGYTF
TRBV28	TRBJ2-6	CASSFLLAGGTGANVLTF
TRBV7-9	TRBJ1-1	CASSHDRGPEAFF
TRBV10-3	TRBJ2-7	CAISEPRTGDHEQYF
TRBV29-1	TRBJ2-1	CSIEGGVNEQFF
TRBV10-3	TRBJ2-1	CAIQTSGRVNEQFF
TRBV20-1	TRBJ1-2	CSAPYRAAAYGYTF
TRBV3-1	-	CAGSPSGGATETQYF
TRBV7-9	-	CASSLDRLAGYNEQYF
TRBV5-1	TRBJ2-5	CASSLVAETQYF
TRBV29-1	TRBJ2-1	CSVDPGQRQFF
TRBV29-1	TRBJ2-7	CSGGQPYEQYF
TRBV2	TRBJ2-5	CASSEGLGRGQYF
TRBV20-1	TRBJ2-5	CSVHRQGQETQYF
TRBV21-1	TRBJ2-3	CASSRSGAIVTDTQYF
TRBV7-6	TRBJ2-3	CASSQGLAGKHRYAYF
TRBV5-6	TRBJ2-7	CASSSTLGGKGSYEQYF
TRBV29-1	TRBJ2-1	CSVEEFPEHNEQFF
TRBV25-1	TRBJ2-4	CASSGSTGRGPYIQYF